This T cell receptor (beta chain) was recovered during a study of OX40 agonist ivuxolimab in advanced cancers. In the study overall: Ivuxolimab, which targeted the costimulatory receptor OX40 (CD134), was an agonistic, fully human IgG2 monoclonal antibody. Intravenous ivuxolimab was administered to patients every 2 weeks at six dose levels: 0.01, 0.1, 0.3, 1.5, 3 and 10 mg/kg. Of the roughly 52 dose-escalation patients, hepatocellular carcinoma was present in some 19, melanoma in approximately 15, renal cell carcinoma in 9 and head and neck cancer in 9. In the dose-escalation cohort, 82.7% of patients were male, and the mean age was around 60 years, with a range of roughly 20 to 79. Patients were allowed to have had prior anti-PD-1, anti-PD-L1 or anti-CTLA-4 therapy, and roughly 40% of the dose-escalation patients had previously received checkpoint inhibitors. Partial responses occurred in three dose-escalation patients: two with cutaneous melanoma and one with hepatocellular carcinoma. The point of sequencing TCRbeta in the periphery was to test whether ivuxolimab changed TCR sequence diversity and drove clonal T-cell expansion. The paper describes the monotherapy dose-escalation part (N of about 54 patients) of the phase I trial of ivuxolimab. General conclusions and limits of the study: Low levels of normalized T-cell clonal expansion were also shown by some nonresponding patients. On average, CD8+ T cells showed more expanded clones than CD4+ T cells after ivuxolimab. The antigen specificity of the peripheral T cells that underwent clonal expansion was not determined. At doses of 0.1 to 3.0 mg/kg, clonal expansion of both CD4+ and CD8+ blood T cells was observed from baseline to week 6. In partial responders in the 0.1-3.0 mg/kg groups, normalized peripheral clonal expansion was found to be among the lowest, especially among CD8+ T cells.

Ends trimmed: V by 4 bases, J by 2 bases; bases unmatched to a gene: 6. Reading the germline V gene gives CDR1 SGHRS and CDR2 YFSETQ. The CDR3 holds 15 amino acids from the cysteine to the phenylalanine. This entry keeps only the CDR3 DNA: 45 bases, framed from base 1. The trial excluded patients who had a history of autoimmune disease or were on systemic immunosuppression. Peripheral blood for TCR sequencing was drawn from every dose cohort at baseline, at cycle 4 day 1 and at cycle 7 day 1. The samples were drawn from a first-in-human, open-label, multicenter phase I dose-escalation trial of ivuxolimab. Adults with locally advanced or metastatic melanoma, renal cell, hepatocellular, or head and neck squamous cell carcinoma were enrolled in the trial. Before TCR sequencing, CD4+ T cells and CD8+ T cells were sorted from peripheral blood as separate populations. Genomic DNA was extracted from sorted cells for sequencing of the TCRbeta CDR3 region. The immunoSEQ Assay was used for sequencing of TCRbeta CDR3 regions. Held by TCRdb, this immuneACCESS table contains in-frame sequences only and omits some clones. Under half of the omission traces to an unresolved V gene where checked; the cause of the rest is unknown. This sample has 65,000 to 75,000 clones in its table, and approximately 90% of those were observed once. Roughly 0.59% of the sample is in the top ten clones.

This clone was counted a single time. There is no known antigen for this receptor. No qualities accompany the bases; no much larger clone lies one base away. This clonotype originated in an adult with an advanced solid tumor such as melanoma, head and neck, liver or kidney cancer. The sample was CD4+ or CD8+ T cells sorted from blood, taken in a trial of the OX40 agonist ivuxolimab. The chain is made from TRBV5-1 and TRBJ2-7; TRBD2 fits 10 bases in the junction. Read as DNA, the sequence is TGCGCCAGCAGCCCGGGACTAGCGATGGCCTACGAGCAGTACTTC. This encodes CASSPGLAMAYEQYF. The full variable domain, completed from the reference TRBV5-1 and TRBJ2-7 proteins outside the CDR3, reads KAGVTQTPRYLIKTRGQQVTLSCSPISGHRSVSWYQQTPGQGLQFLFEYFSETQRNKGNFPGRFSGRQFSNSRSEMNVSTLELGDSALYLCASSPGLAMAYEQYFGPGTRLTVT.